One and the same sample provided the 8 T cell receptor beta chains below, sequenced in a study of identical twins' blood T cells. TCRdb fed the 5' RACE reads into MiXCR, producing one record per CDR3 protein. The data contain fewer than 450,000 distinct CDR3 sequences, 28% of them singletons. Input material: PBMCs. The origin of the receptors is a woman aged 18-49 years in good health.

This clonotype was counted between two and nine times. The genes are TRBV12-3 or TRBV12-4 and TRBJ1-2; TRBD1 matches 7 bases. This CDR3 spans 12 amino acids. The V segment lost 3 bases and the J segment 7 bases; nucleotides outside the gene matches: 2. CDR3 loop: CASSLGTAGYTF. CDR3 nucleotides: TGTGCCAGCAGTTTGGGGACAGCTGGCTACACCTTC.

The CDR3 DNA follows: TGTGCCAGCAGCCAAGAGGCGGCGGGAGGAACAGATACGCAGTATTTT. This sequence encodes CASSQEAAGGTDTQYF. J is TRBJ2-3 and V is TRBV4-2; 8 nucleotides agree with TRBD2. This CDR3 is 16 amino acids long. The J segment lost 3 bases and the V segment lost 0 bases, leaving 5 bases of the junction unmatched. CDR1 and CDR2 (germline): LGHNA, YNFKEQ.

This clonotype was picked up one time. The rearrangement uses TRBV18 and TRBJ2-1; 8 bases line up with TRBD2. Germline CDR1 KGHSH, CDR2 LQKENI. The CDR3 has 16 amino acids. V was clipped by 6 bases and J by 7 bases; unmatched bases: 14. CDR3 loop: CASSRSLAVLQNEQFF. CDR3 DNA sequence: TGTGCCAGCTCTCGATCACTAGCGGTACTGCAGAATGAGCAGTTCTTC. Variable domain in full (rest from reference TRBV18 and TRBJ2-1): NAGVMQNPRHLVRRRGQEARLRCSPMKGHSHVYWYRQLPEEGLKFMVYLQKENIIDESGMPKERFSAEFPKEGPSILRIQQVVRGDSAAYFCASSRSLAVLQNEQFFGPGTRLTVL.

The V and J genes are TRBV5-1 and TRBJ2-7; D unclear. The V end was cut by 7 bases, the J end by 0 bases, with 8 bases between. The CDR3 consists of 12 residues. The germline CDR1 and CDR2 sequences are SGHRS and YFSETQ. This CDR3 is CASGSTSYEQYF. The CDR3, as DNA: TGCGCCAGCGGTTCGACCTCCTACGAGCAGTACTTC.

The V call is TRBV12-3 or TRBV12-4, the J call TRBJ2-2; tentatively, D is TRBD2 (6 bases). V lost 6 bases and J 4 bases, leaving 15 bases between the germline ends. CDR3 length equals 15 residues. The CDR3 nucleotides read TGTGCCAGCAGCTTTGAGCAGGGAGGCACCGGGGAGCTGTTTTTT. This encodes CASSFEQGGTGELFF.

This clonotype showed up just a few times. The rearrangement joins TRBV7-6 to TRBJ1-3; D is undetermined. V was clipped by 2 bases and J by 0 bases, with 8 bases between them. This CDR3 spans 15 amino acids. Germline V gene lookup returns CDR1 SGHVS and CDR2 FNYEAQ. Here the CDR3 reads CASSLSRNSGNTIYF. The CDR3 region has the DNA TGTGCCAGCAGCTTAAGCAGAAACTCTGGAAACACCATATATTTT.

Worth noting for this clonotype: An end of the junction differs from the germline gene, which may be a read error. The chain carries TRBV5-1 and TRBJ1-1; unclear D gene. This CDR3 is built from 14 residues. Germline assignment: CDR1 SGHRS and CDR2 YFSETQ. The DNA of the CDR3 is TGCGCCGGCAGCTTGGAGGGCCCCTCGACTGAAGCTTTCTTT. This sequence encodes CAGSLEGPSTEAFF.

This chain connects TRBV9 to TRBJ2-2, with D unclear. This CDR3 is built from 14 residues. Per the germline V gene, CDR1 is SGDLS and CDR2 is YYNGEE. Deletions cut 2 bases from V and 0 bases from J, with 5 bases between. The CDR3 coding sequence is TGTGCCAGCAGCGTCTTCACGAACACCGGGGAGCTGTTTTTT. This gives the protein CASSVFTNTGELFF.